This TCR beta chain stems from a study of shared clonotypes between healthy human individuals (dated by TCRdb to 2018 to 2021). Background for the entire study: The cohort included a few men and two women between 18 and 49 years of age. To estimate repertoire size and how much clonotype sharing occurs between individuals, the study deeply sequenced the blood TCR repertoires of roughly 5 healthy adults. Between about 0.9 and 8.9 billion PBMCs per donor were obtained by leukapheresis. Different laboratories and diverse techniques were used to prepare libraries and sequence TCR repertoires, to increase sequencing depth and limit assay-specific biases. For each donor, CD4 naive and CD4 memory were each run on three plates, CD8 naive on two plates, and CD8 memory on one plate.

The donors were healthy, HIV-negative adults who had no recently reported acute infections or vaccinations. All donors were Caucasian adults living in Nashville, Tennessee, USA. CD4+ T cells were enriched through magnetic negative selection, after which naive cells were positively selected on CD45RA and the remaining negative fraction served as the memory subset. Blood was obtained by leukapheresis, after which PBMCs were separated by Ficoll-Histopaque density gradient centrifugation and cryopreserved in liquid nitrogen vapor phase. Analytical flow cytometry was used to check the purity and quantity of every magnetically sorted T cell population. Genomic DNA was isolated from every sorted fraction and measured by UV absorbance on a Nanodrop 2000c. From cysteine to phenylalanine, the CDR3 is 17 amino acids long. The CDR3 DNA has 51 bases and is translated from base 1. A distance of 17 bases separates the germline ends of V and J, which lose 0 bases and 1 base respectively. As encoded in the germline V gene (reference sequence), CDR1 is SGHKS while CDR2 is YYEKEE.

Using the deep immunoSEQ assay, multiplex PCR amplified TCR CDR3 regions from genomic DNA. Extracted genomic DNA from each cell subset was distributed evenly across all wells of several immunoSEQ 96-well plates, and each plate was treated as a replicate. For sorted subsets, about 200 ng genomic DNA, equal to approximately 30,000 T cell genomes, was loaded into each replicate PCR. Purified libraries were measured with a Qubit 3.0 fluorometer, size-checked on a Bioanalyzer 2100, and measured again with the KAPA Library Quantification kit. Each immunoSEQ 96-well plate was sequenced on its own single-read 150-cycle Illumina NextSeq 550 flow cell. The original methods were these. Because the immunoSEQ output included only junctional sequences and no quality scores, the filtering could not be the same as the filtering used for full-length reads. To assign V/J genes and CDR3, sequences were annotated using PyIR, a Python wrapper for IgBLAST v1.9, with IMGT germline references. Any read was removed if the V/J assignment was weak (E-value above 1e-6), the CDR3 was missing, or the read contained stop codons, out-of-frame junctions, or ambiguous translated residues. V3J clonotypes were defined as sequences sharing the same inferred V gene, J gene, and CDR3 amino acid sequence. Percentage overlap between repertoires was calculated by dividing the number of shared unique clonotypes by the size of the smaller repertoire. Three approaches were used to assess repertoire richness: RTK rarefaction, the Chao1 estimator, and Recon v2.1 estimates of unobserved clonotypes. Generation probabilities for all TCRbeta clonotypes obtained by the gDNA method from a handful of donors were computed using OLGA. The source is immuneACCESS, and TCRdb retained only in-frame sequences with V and J called. Part of the clones is not carried over; for the studies checked, unresolved V genes explain less than half of this, and the remainder is unexplained. V and J calls and clone size are as listed in that table; D and trimming were resolved from the DNA. This sample comprises over a million clones, 95% to 99% of them detected only once. Approximately 0.44% of the sample is taken by the ten largest.

Overall study outcomes, separate from this receptor: Sampling was limited to blood, and TCR repertoires in tissue likely differ from TCR repertoires in blood. Around 5.4% of naive CD4, more than 3% of naive CD8, approximately 2% of memory CD4, and about 0.4% of memory CD8 clonotypes were shared across a few donors. Because the study included only a small number of donors, the genetic and exposure-history diversity represented was limited. Pairwise subsampling indicated that sequencing depth was expected to affect the degree of clonotype sharing among donors. Even with the large sequencing depth, rarefaction of the sorted-subset datasets indicated that sequencing was incomplete. Naive subsets generally had larger estimated clonotype richness than memory subsets. Compared with non-shared clonotypes, the clonotypes found in all four sorted-subset donors had higher generation probabilities.

About this clone itself: No antigen is known for it. Per-base qualities were not stored, and no clone one base away is much larger.

Sequenced sample: naive CD4+ T cells sorted from blood. The cell subset or site label corresponds to: CD45RA+ positively selected. The TCR sequence derives from a man aged 30 to 39 in good health. The sequence is built from TRBV5-5 and TRBJ2-7; the D gene is possibly TRBD1 or TRBD2, each agreeing over 6 bases. Here the CDR3 is given as CASSLARGLANSYEQYF. Here is the DNA: TGTGCCAGCAGCTTGGCCCGGGGGCTAGCGAATTCCTACGAGCAGTACTTC.